The following is a T cell receptor beta chain sequence with its context. The antigen remains undetermined. Drawn from each donor were ten milliliters of peripheral blood. Researchers report isolating at least 7 million PBMCs per sample. Total RNA was isolated from each sample in quantities of at least 5.5 micrograms. The source of the sample is a study of blood T cells in healthy people across ages. Alongside a J-beta primer mix, a sample-barcoded 5' primer served in a second PCR lasting about 7 to 11 cycles. MiXCR, applied by TCRdb to the 5' RACE reads, yields one record per CDR3 protein. The table lists approximately 810,000 distinct CDR3 sequences, 25% to 35% of them singletons, with roughly 17% in the top ten. Study outcomes and limitations: Comparison with aged donors showed that long-lived donors had more naive CD4+ cells and higher diversity.

V was clipped by 5 bases and J by 10 bases, with 21 bases between them. CDR1 DFQATT and CDR2 SNEGSKA come from the germline V gene (reference sequence). This CDR3 spans 14 amino acids. The material sequenced was blood. This receptor was obtained from a woman over 75 in good health. This chain links TRBV20-1 with TRBJ1-5; the D gene is possibly TRBD1 (5 bases). CDR3 coding DNA: TGCAGTGCTCTCCTAACAGGCCAGGGTTTACCCCAGCATTTT. It codes for CSALLTGQGLPQHF.